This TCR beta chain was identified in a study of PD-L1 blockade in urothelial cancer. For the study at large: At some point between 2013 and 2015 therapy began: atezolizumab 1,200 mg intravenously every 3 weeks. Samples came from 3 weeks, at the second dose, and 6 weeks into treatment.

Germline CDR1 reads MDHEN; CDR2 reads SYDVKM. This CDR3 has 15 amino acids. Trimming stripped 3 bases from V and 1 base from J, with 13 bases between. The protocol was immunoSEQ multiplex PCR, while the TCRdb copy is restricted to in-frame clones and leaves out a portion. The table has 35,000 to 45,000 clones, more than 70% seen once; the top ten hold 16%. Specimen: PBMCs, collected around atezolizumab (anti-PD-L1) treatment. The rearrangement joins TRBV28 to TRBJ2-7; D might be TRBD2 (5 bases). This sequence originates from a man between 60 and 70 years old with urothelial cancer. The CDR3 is CASSFRGRGSYEQYF. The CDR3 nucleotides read TGTGCCAGCAGTTTTCGAGGGCGCGGGTCCTACGAGCAGTACTTC.